A single sample is the source of the 6 T cell receptor beta chains below, sequenced in a study of T cells in Graves' hyperthyroidism and ophthalmopathy. What was amplified from RNA transcripts were TCR beta CDR3 regions. A set of HTBI primers served as the primers for a first-round RT-PCR of the TCR CDR3. In TCRdb, the multiplex PCR reads were re-called with MiXCR into one record per CDR3 protein. Of approximately 560,000 distinct CDR3 sequences in the sample, 15% to 17% are singletons; the top ten hold under 7.5%. Sequenced sample: blood. The source of these receptors is a woman in her 30s with Graves' hyperthyroidism.

The chain has TRBV6-5 and TRBJ2-1; a weak D match, TRBD1 (6 bases). The CDR3 is made up of 15 amino acids. V gave up 0 bases and J gave up 5 bases, with 11 bases separating them. CDR1 is MNHEY and CDR2 is SVGAGI in the germline V gene. This CDR3 is CASSYSGARNNEQFF. The CDR3 nucleotides are TGTGCCAGCAGTTACTCGGGGGCTAGGAACAATGAGCAGTTCTTC.

This clonotype was observed at least ten times. J is TRBJ2-2 and V is TRBV2; 11 bases agree with TRBD2. Germline V gives CDR1 SNHLY, CDR2 FYNNEI. The junction had 13 bases not matched to a gene; V was cut back by 4 bases and J by 9 bases. The CDR3 contains 17 residues. The CDR3 bases are TGTGCCAGCAGTGGATCCATAGCGGGAGGGATAACGAGGGAGCTGTTTTTT. Its protein is CASSGSIAGGITRELFF. Complete variable domain (other parts from reference TRBV2 and TRBJ2-2): EPEVTQTPSHQVTQMGQEVILRCVPISNHLYFYWYRQILGQKVEFLVSFYNNEISEKSEIFDDQFSVERPDGSNFTLKIRSTKLEDSAMYFCASSGSIAGGITRELFFGEGSRLTVL.

This clonotype has ten or more counts. This chain links TRBV7-3 with TRBJ2-1; 14 positions match TRBD2. The CDR3 is 15 amino acids. J was trimmed by 8 bases and V by 6 bases; bases with no gene match: 6. CDR1 is SGHTA and CDR2 is FQGTGA in the germline V gene. The CDR3 here is CASRPTSGRADEQFF. The CDR3, as DNA: TGTGCCAGCAGGCCGACTAGCGGGAGGGCCGATGAGCAGTTCTTC.

This clonotype was observed a handful of times. The chain recombines TRBV5-5 with TRBJ2-7; 9 positions agree with TRBD1. Germline CDR1 SGHKS, CDR2 YYEKEE (reference sequence). There are 15 residues in the CDR3. Germline trimming cut 4 bases from V and 6 bases from J; bases unmatched to any gene: 11. The DNA for the CDR3 is TGTGCCAGCAGCCCGGACAGGGGCGCTTATGGCGAGCAGTACTTC. It encodes CASSPDRGAYGEQYF.

In its sample, this clonotype was seen many times. The V and J genes are TRBV11-2 and TRBJ1-4; the D gene is possibly TRBD1 (5 bases). V was pared by 2 bases and J by 1 base, with 8 bases between. Germline loops: CDR1 SGHAT, CDR2 FQNNGV. This CDR3 region has 15 residues. The CDR3 reads CASSLSQGTNEKLFF. CDR3 coding DNA: TGTGCCAGCAGCTTAAGTCAGGGAACTAATGAAAAACTGTTTTTT.

The chain has TRBV7-2 and TRBJ2-7, with 9 bases aligning to TRBD2. The CDR3 is 16 residues long. Germline trimming cut 1 base from V and 2 bases from J; bases unmatched to any gene: 6. Looked up from germline, CDR1 is SGHTA and CDR2 is FQGNSA. The CDR3 region is CASSLGPSGTPYEQYF. Written as DNA, the CDR3 is TGTGCCAGCAGCTTAGGGCCTAGCGGGACCCCCTACGAGCAGTACTTC.